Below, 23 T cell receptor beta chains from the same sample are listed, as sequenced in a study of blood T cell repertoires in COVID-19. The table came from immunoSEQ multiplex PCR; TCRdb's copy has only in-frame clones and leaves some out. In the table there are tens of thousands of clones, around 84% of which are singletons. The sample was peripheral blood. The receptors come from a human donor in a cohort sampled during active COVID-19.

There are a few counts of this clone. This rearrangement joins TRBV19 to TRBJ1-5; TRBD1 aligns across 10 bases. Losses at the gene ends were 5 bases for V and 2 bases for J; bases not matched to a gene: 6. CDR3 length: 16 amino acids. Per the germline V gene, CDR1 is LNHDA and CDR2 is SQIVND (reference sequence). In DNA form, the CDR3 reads TGTGCCAGTAGTGACAGGGGGCACCGTGGCAATCAGCCCCAGCATTTT. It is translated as CASSDRGHRGNQPQHF. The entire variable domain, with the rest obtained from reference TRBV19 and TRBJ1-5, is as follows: DGGITQSPKYLFRKEGQNVTLSCEQNLNHDAMYWYRQDPGQGLRLIYYSQIVNDFQKGDIAEGYSVSREKKESFPLTVTSAQKNPTAFYLCASSDRGHRGNQPQHFGDGTRLSIL.

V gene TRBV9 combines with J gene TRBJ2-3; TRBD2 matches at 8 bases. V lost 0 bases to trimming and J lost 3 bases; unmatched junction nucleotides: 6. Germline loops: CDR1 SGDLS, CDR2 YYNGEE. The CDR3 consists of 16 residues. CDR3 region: CASSVVASGPTDTQYF. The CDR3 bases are TGTGCCAGCAGCGTAGTTGCTAGCGGGCCGACAGATACGCAGTATTTT.

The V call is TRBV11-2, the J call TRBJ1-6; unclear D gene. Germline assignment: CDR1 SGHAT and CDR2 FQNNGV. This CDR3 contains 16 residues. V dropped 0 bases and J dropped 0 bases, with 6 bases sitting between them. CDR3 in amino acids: CASSLEGSSYNSPLHF. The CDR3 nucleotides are TGTGCCAGCAGCTTAGAAGGGAGCTCCTATAATTCACCCCTCCACTTT. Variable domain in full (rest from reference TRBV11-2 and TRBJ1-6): EAGVAQSPRYKIIEKRQSVAFWCNPISGHATLYWYQQILGQGPKLLIQFQNNGVVDDSQLPKDRFSAERLKGVDSTLKIQPAKLEDSAVYLCASSLEGSSYNSPLHFGNGTRLTVT.

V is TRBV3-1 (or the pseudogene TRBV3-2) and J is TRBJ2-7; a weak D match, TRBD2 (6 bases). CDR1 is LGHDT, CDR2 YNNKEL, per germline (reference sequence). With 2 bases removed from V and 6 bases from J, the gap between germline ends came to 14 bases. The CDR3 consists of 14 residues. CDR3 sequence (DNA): TGTGCCAGCAGCCAAAGCCTAGCGTTGTTCGAGCAGTACTTC. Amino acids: CASSQSLALFEQYF.

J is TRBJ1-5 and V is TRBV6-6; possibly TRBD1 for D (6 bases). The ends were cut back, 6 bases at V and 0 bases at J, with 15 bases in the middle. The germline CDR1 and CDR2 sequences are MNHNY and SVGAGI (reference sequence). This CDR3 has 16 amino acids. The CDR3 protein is CASRQQGGDSNQPQHF. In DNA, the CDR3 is TGTGCCAGCAGGCAACAGGGAGGGGATAGCAATCAGCCCCAGCATTTT.

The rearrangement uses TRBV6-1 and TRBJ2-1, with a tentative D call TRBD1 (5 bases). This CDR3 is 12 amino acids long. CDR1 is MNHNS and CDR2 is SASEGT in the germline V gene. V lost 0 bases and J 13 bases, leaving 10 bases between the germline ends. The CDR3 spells CASSEARDSQFF. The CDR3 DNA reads TGTGCCAGCAGTGAAGCGCGTGACAGCCAGTTCTTC.

For the CDR3, the DNA is TGTGCTAGTGGTCCCGGTTCACAGGGGGCTCTTGGTCAGCCCCAGCATTTT. This translates into CASGPGSQGALGQPQHF. The V call is TRBV12-5, the J call TRBJ1-5, with TRBD1 matching over 9 bases. From germline, CDR1 is LGHNT and CDR2 FRNRAP. V lost 5 bases to trimming and J lost 6 bases; unmatched junction nucleotides: 14. The CDR3 has 17 amino acids.

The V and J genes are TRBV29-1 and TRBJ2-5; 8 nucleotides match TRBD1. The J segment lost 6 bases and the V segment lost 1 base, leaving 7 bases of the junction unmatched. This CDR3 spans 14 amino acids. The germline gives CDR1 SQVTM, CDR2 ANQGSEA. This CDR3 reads CSVEVTGGRKTQYF. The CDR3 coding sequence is TGCAGCGTTGAAGTCACAGGGGGTAGGAAGACCCAGTACTTC.

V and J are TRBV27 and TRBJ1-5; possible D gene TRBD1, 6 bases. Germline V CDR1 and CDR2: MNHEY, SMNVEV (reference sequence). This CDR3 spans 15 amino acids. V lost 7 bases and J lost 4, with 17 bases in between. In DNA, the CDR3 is TGTGCCAGCAAAATCACCGGGACATTAAATCAGCCCCAGCATTTT. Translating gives CASKITGTLNQPQHF.

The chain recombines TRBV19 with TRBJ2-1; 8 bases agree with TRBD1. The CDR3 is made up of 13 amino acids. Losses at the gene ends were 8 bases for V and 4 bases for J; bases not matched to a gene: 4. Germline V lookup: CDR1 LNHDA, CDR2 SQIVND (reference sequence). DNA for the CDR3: TGTGCCAGTGACAGGGGAACGTACAATGAGCAGTTCTTC. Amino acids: CASDRGTYNEQFF.

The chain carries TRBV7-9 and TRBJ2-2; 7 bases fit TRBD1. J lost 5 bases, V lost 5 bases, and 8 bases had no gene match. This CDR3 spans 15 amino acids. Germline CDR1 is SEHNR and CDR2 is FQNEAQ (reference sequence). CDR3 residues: CASSARQGRTGELFF. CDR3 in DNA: TGTGCCAGCAGCGCAAGACAGGGTCGGACCGGGGAGCTGTTTTTT.

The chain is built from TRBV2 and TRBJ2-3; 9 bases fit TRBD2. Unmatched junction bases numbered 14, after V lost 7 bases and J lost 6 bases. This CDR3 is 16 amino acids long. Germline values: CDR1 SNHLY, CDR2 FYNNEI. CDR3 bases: TGTGCCAGCAAACGGGGACTAGCTGGGGGTGAGGATACGCAGTATTTT. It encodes CASKRGLAGGEDTQYF.

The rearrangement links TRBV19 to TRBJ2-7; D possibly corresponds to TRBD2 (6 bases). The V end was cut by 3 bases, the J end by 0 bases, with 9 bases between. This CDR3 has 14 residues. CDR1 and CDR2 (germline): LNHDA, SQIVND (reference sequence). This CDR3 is CASSIWGDSYEQYF. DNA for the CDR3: TGTGCCAGTAGTATTTGGGGGGACTCCTACGAGCAGTACTTC.

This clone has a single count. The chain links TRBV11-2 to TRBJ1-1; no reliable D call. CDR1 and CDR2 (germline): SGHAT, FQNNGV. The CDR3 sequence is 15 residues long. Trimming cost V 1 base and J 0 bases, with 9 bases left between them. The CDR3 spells CASSLVGRMNTEAFF. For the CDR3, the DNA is TGTGCCAGCAGCTTAGTCGGTCGCATGAACACTGAAGCTTTCTTT.

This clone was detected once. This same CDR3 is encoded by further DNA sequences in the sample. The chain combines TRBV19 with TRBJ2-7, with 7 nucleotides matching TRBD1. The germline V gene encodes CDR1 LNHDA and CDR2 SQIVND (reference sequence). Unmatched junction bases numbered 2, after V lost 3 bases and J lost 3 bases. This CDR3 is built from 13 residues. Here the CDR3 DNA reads TGTGCCAGTAGTATCCGACAGGGCTACGAGCAGTACTTC. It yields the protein CASSIRQGYEQYF.

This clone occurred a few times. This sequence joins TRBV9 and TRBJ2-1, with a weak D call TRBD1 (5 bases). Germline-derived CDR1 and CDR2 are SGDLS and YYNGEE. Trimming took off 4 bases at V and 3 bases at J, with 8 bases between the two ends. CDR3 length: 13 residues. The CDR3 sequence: CASSLGHYNEQFF. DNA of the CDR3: TGTGCCAGCAGCCTAGGACACTACAATGAGCAGTTCTTC. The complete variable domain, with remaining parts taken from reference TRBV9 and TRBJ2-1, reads DSGVTQTPKHLITATGQRVTLRCSPRSGDLSVYWYQQSLDQGLQFLIQYYNGEERAKGNILERFSAQQFPDLHSELNLSSLELGDSALYFCASSLGHYNEQFFGPGTRLTVL.

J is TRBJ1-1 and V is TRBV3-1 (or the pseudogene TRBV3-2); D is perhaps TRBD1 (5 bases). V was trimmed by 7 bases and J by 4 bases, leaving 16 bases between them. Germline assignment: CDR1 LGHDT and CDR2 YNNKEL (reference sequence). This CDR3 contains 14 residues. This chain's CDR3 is CASIPGRGSTEAFF. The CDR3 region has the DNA TGTGCCAGCATCCCCGGCCGGGGGAGCACTGAAGCTTTCTTT.

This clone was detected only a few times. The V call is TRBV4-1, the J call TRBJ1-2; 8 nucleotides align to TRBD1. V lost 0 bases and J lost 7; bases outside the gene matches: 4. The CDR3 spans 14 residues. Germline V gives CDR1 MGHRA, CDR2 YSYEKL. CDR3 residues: CASSQDRGRSGYTF. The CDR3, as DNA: TGCGCCAGCAGCCAAGACAGGGGGCGTAGTGGCTACACCTTC.

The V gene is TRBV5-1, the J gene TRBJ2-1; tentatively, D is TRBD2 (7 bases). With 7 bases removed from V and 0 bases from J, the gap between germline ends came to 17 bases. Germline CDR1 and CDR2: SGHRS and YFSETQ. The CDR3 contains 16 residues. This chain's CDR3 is CASGGGHSSSYNEQFF. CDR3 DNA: TGCGCCAGCGGGGGGGGACACTCGAGCTCCTACAATGAGCAGTTCTTC.

CDR3 region: CASRTGDQPQHF. CDR3 bases: TGTGCCAGCCGGACAGGGGATCAGCCCCAGCATTTT. This sequence joins TRBV6-5 and TRBJ1-5; 9 nucleotides agree with TRBD1. CDR1 and CDR2 (germline): MNHEY, SVGAGI. The CDR3 spans 12 residues. Trimming removed 8 bases from V and 5 bases from J; junction bases left unmatched: 1.

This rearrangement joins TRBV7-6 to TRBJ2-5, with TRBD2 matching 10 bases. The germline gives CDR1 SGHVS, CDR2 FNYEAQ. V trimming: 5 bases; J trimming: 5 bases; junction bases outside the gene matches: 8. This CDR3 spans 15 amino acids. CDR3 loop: CASSPEIAGGETQYF. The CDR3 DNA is TGTGCCAGCAGCCCGGAGATAGCGGGGGGTGAGACCCAGTACTTC.

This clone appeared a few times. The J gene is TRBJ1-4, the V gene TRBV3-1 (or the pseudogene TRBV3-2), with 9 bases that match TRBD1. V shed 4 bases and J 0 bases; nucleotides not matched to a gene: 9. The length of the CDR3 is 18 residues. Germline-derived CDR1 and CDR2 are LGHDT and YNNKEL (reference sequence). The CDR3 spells CASSPAGTGRATNEKLFF. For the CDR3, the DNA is TGTGCCAGCAGCCCGGCTGGGACAGGGAGGGCAACTAATGAAAAACTGTTTTTT.

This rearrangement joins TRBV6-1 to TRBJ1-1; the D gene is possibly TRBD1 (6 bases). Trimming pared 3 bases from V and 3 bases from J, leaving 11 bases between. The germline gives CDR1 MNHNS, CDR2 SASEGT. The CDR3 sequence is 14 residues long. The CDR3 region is CASSEVRTDTEAFF. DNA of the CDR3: TGTGCCAGCAGTGAGGTTAGGACAGACACTGAAGCTTTCTTT.